This T cell receptor beta chain was documented in a study of CD8 T cells in ankylosing spondylitis. General study findings and limits: Made up of about eight highly homologous variants, a TCR beta motif appeared characteristic of ankylosing spondylitis blood.

This clonotype has just one count. What it recognizes is unknown. Generation of TCR beta libraries employed quantitative 5'-RACE incorporating molecular barcodes. One entry per CDR3 protein results from TCRdb running MiXCR on the 5' RACE reads. Here the sample spans about 750,000 distinct CDR3 sequences, about 20% being singletons. The CDR3 spans 13 residues. The junction had 1 base not matched to a gene; V was cut back by 6 bases and J by 1 base. Germline V gene sequence: CDR1 SQVTM, CDR2 ANQGSEA. Material: blood, either unsorted or a sorted T cell fraction (not recorded which). This chain links TRBV29-1 with TRBJ2-5, with TRBD2 identical over 11 bases. This clonotype was sampled from a male donor with ankylosing spondylitis. The chain's CDR3 is CSVGTSGQETQYF. The CDR3 nucleotides read TGCAGCGTAGGGACTAGCGGCCAAGAGACCCAGTACTTC.